This T cell receptor beta chain was sequenced in a study of blood T cell repertoires in COVID-19. Study details: Acute-phase and convalescent COVID-19 samples originated in the United States, Italy and Spain.

Per the authors' pipeline: The assay estimated nucleated cells by amplifying reference gene primers. Assay: immunoSEQ multiplex PCR; the TCRdb copy retains only in-frame clones and omits some. The V and J calls and clone size are taken from that table; D and trimming were inferred from the DNA. The repertoire has about 71,000 clones, over 75% of them found once; the top ten carry under 6.5%. The sequencing input was peripheral blood. This clonotype originated in a woman under 30 with acute or convalescent COVID-19.

CDR3 residues: CASSYSGGIGELFF. In DNA, the CDR3 is TGTGCCAGCAGTTACTCCGGGGGAATCGGGGAGCTGTTTTTT. The J gene is TRBJ2-2, the V gene TRBV6-5; D possibly corresponds to TRBD2 (6 bases). V lost 0 bases and J 7 bases, leaving 9 bases between the germline ends. The CDR3 consists of 14 residues. Germline CDR1 reads MNHEY; CDR2 reads SVGAGI.